These 18 T cell receptor beta chains share one sample of origin, sequenced in a study of blood T cell repertoires in COVID-19. TCRdb's table, derived via immunoSEQ multiplex PCR, lists solely in-frame clones and lacks some. The data hold almost 200,000 clones, with about 89% observed a single time. The sample was PBMCs or T cells enriched from blood (not recorded which). These receptors were collected from a woman between 18 and 30 years old who had recovered from COVID-19.

The CDR3, as DNA: TGTGCCAGCAGTGAAAACAGTGGGACAGCCCTAAATTCACCCCTCCACTTT. It translates to CASSENSGTALNSPLHF. V usage is TRBV2 and J usage is TRBJ1-6; 7 bases are a match to TRBD1. The J segment lost 7 bases and the V segment lost 2 bases, leaving 11 bases of the junction unmatched. This CDR3 comprises 17 residues. Per the germline V gene, CDR1 is SNHLY and CDR2 is FYNNEI.

The V and J genes are TRBV20-1 and TRBJ1-1; a weak D match, TRBD1 (6 bases). This CDR3 is built from 11 residues. With 3 bases removed from V and 5 bases from J, the gap between germline ends came to 7 bases. Germline CDR1 and CDR2: DFQATT and SNEGSKA (reference sequence). In DNA form, the CDR3 reads TGCAGTGCTAGCAGGGGAACTGAAGCTTTCTTT. The encoded protein is CSASRGTEAFF.

V and J are TRBV3-1 (or the pseudogene TRBV3-2) and TRBJ1-4, with 7 bases that match TRBD1. The CDR3 is 12 amino acids. Germline CDR1 is LGHDT and CDR2 is YNNKEL (reference sequence). The V segment lost 4 bases and the J segment 7 bases; nucleotides outside the gene matches: 0. CDR3 loop: CASSRTGEKLFF. The CDR3 DNA reads as TGTGCCAGCAGCCGGACAGGTGAAAAACTGTTTTTT.

CDR3 in DNA: TGTGCCAGCAGTTTAGGATGGCTTAAGGACAGGGGCCATAATTCACCCCTCCACTTT. It yields the protein CASSLGWLKDRGHNSPLHF. This chain uses TRBV28 with TRBJ1-6; 9 bases line up with TRBD1. Germline V gives CDR1 MDHEN, CDR2 SYDVKM. The ends lost 2 bases at V and 5 bases at J; junction bases unmatched: 13. The CDR3 loop spans 19 amino acids.

The chain links TRBV5-3 to TRBJ2-1, with a possible D match to TRBD1 (5 bases). TRBV5-3 is placed among ORFs of uncertain function. Between the trimmed V and J ends, which lost 3 bases and 2 bases, there was a span of 15 bases. This CDR3 spans 16 amino acids. The DNA for the CDR3 is TGTGCCAGAAGCTCCAGGCAGGGAATTCCCTACAATGAGCAGTTCTTC. This translates into CARSSRQGIPYNEQFF.

V gene TRBV6-1 combines with J gene TRBJ1-5; possibly TRBD1 for D (5 bases). Germline V gene lookup returns CDR1 MNHNS and CDR2 SASEGT. The CDR3 totals 14 residues. Trimming took off 2 bases at V and 3 bases at J, with 8 bases between the two ends. CDR3 coding DNA: TGTGCCAGCAGTGAAATTGGGGCCAATCAGCCCCAGCATTTT. It encodes CASSEIGANQPQHF.

V gene TRBV18 combines with J gene TRBJ1-3; the match to TRBD1 covers 8 bases. Germline CDR1 and CDR2: KGHSH and LQKENI. This CDR3 is built from 18 residues. V shed 4 bases and J 3 bases; nucleotides not matched to a gene: 14. CDR3 amino acids: CASSRGQATSVDGNTIYF. The DNA of the CDR3 is TGTGCCAGCTCACGGGGACAGGCAACTTCAGTGGATGGAAACACCATATATTTT. The full variable domain, its missing parts supplied by reference TRBV18 and TRBJ1-3, is NAGVMQNPRHLVRRRGQEARLRCSPMKGHSHVYWYRQLPEEGLKFMVYLQKENIIDESGMPKERFSAEFPKEGPSILRIQQVVRGDSAAYFCASSRGQATSVDGNTIYFGEGSWLTVV.

V usage is TRBV30 and J usage is TRBJ1-2; D is undetermined. The V gene's germline CDR1 is GTSNPN and CDR2 SVGIG (reference sequence). With 5 bases removed from V and 9 bases from J, the gap between germline ends came to 22 bases. The CDR3 has 14 amino acids. In nucleotides, the CDR3 is TGTGCCTGGGCCGACGGCCTTCTCGGGGTTAGCTACACCTTC. Protein product: CAWADGLLGVSYTF.

The V call is TRBV5-1, the J call TRBJ2-5; the match to TRBD2 covers 9 bases. This CDR3 has 15 amino acids. Germline-derived CDR1 and CDR2 are SGHRS and YFSETQ. J lost 1 base, V lost 1 base, and 2 bases had no gene match. Here the CDR3 DNA reads TGCGCCAGCAGCTTGATGACTAGCGGCCAAGAGACCCAGTACTTC. This sequence encodes CASSLMTSGQETQYF.

This chain joins TRBV21-1 and TRBJ2-5; the table names TRBD1, a call not compared with the DNA. TRBV21-1 is tagged as a pseudogene. CDR3 size: 16 residues. The CDR3 DNA is TGTGCCAGCAGCAAAGATCGACAGGCTCGACAAGAGACCCAGTACTTC. Amino acids: CASSKDRQARQETQYF.

The V call is TRBV19, the J call TRBJ1-2; D may be TRBD1 (5 bases). In germline, CDR1 is LNHDA, CDR2 SQIVND (reference sequence). V shed 3 bases and J shed 3 bases, with 14 bases lying between them. This CDR3 is 15 amino acids long. Written as DNA, the CDR3 is TGTGCCAGTAGTATGACAGTTAACCGGGACTATGGCTACACCTTC. Translation gives CASSMTVNRDYGYTF.

V is TRBV2 and J is TRBJ1-1; D is possibly TRBD1 (6 bases). The CDR3 consists of 14 residues. Germline CDR1 SNHLY, CDR2 FYNNEI. Trimming took off 5 bases at V and 1 base at J, with 11 bases between the two ends. Written as DNA, the CDR3 is TGTGCCAGCAGTCGGACAGCGAGGAACACTGAAGCTTTCTTT. Translation: CASSRTARNTEAFF.

The rearrangement links TRBV19 to TRBJ1-6; D remains unclear. Per germline, CDR1 LNHDA and CDR2 SQIVND (reference sequence). Trimming removed 5 bases from V and 0 bases from J, with 14 bases in between. CDR3 length: 17 residues. The CDR3 bases are TGTGCCAGTAGTCCAACAGATTGGCCCTCCTATAATTCACCCCTCCACTTT. This encodes CASSPTDWPSYNSPLHF.

The chain uses TRBV18 and TRBJ1-1; D gene ambiguous. Per the germline V gene, CDR1 is KGHSH and CDR2 is LQKENI. The CDR3 covers 14 residues. Trimming took off 3 bases at V and 1 base at J, with 9 bases between the two ends. This CDR3 is CASSPPSSNTEAFF. The CDR3 DNA is TGTGCCAGCTCACCTCCGAGTTCGAACACTGAAGCTTTCTTT.

The chain uses TRBV11-2 and TRBJ1-2; TRBD1 might be the D (6 bases). Germline CDR1 SGHAT, CDR2 FQNNGV. The CDR3 sequence is 14 residues long. Trimming took 4 bases from V and 9 from J, leaving 18 bases between them. The DNA of the CDR3 is TGTGCCAGCAGCTCCAACAGGGAAGTGGGAAGCTACACCTTC. The encoded protein is CASSSNREVGSYTF.

This sequence joins TRBV3-1 (or the pseudogene TRBV3-2) and TRBJ1-6, with D possibly being TRBD1 (5 bases). CDR3 length: 15 amino acids. V was clipped by 4 bases and J by 9 bases, with 16 bases between them. The germline V gene encodes CDR1 LGHDT and CDR2 YNNKEL (reference sequence). The CDR3 DNA is TGTGCCAGCAGCCTCCCCAGGTCCGGGGGTTCACCCCTCCACTTT. Protein product: CASSLPRSGGSPLHF.

This rearrangement joins TRBV30 to TRBJ1-5, with a weak D call TRBD1 (5 bases). Germline CDR1 is GTSNPN and CDR2 is SVGIG (reference sequence). The V end was cut by 5 bases, the J end by 0 bases, with 8 bases between. The CDR3 has 13 amino acids. The CDR3 coding sequence is TGTGCCTGGGCGGGGGATAGCAATCAGCCCCAGCATTTT. This codes for CAWAGDSNQPQHF. The variable domain in full, with the rest retrieved from reference TRBV30 and TRBJ1-5, is SQTIHQWPATLVQPVGSPLSLECTVEGTSNPNLYWYRQAAGRGLQLLFYSVGIGQISSEVPQNLSASRPQDRQFILSSKKLLLSDSGFYLCAWAGDSNQPQHFGDGTRLSIL.

The chain carries TRBV13 and TRBJ2-3; a weak D match, TRBD1 (5 bases). Between the trimmed V and J ends, which lost 7 bases and 4 bases, there was a span of 12 bases. The CDR3 runs to 13 residues. Germline V gene data show CDR1 as PRHDT and CDR2 as FYEKMQ (reference sequence). Written as DNA, the CDR3 is TGTGCCAGCATTATGCAGGGCTCAGATACGCAGTATTTT. Translation gives CASIMQGSDTQYF.